This passage covers 18 T cell receptor beta chains from one sample sequenced in a study of STAT5B mutations in CD4+ large granular lymphocyte leukemia. Sequenced by immunoSEQ multiplex PCR; TCRdb stores in-frame clones only, minus some. The sample lists about 35,000 clones, approximately 67% occurring once. The sample comprised CD4+ T cells from blood buffy coats. The origin of the receptors is a human donor in good health.

The chain uses TRBV7-2 and TRBJ2-1; 9 nucleotides agree with TRBD2. Germline CDR1 reads SGHTA; CDR2 reads FQGNSA. V gave up 3 bases and J gave up 8 bases; unmatched junction bases: 8. This CDR3 is 15 amino acids long. CDR3 bases: TGTGCCAGCAGCTTGGCTAGCGGGGTTGGGCATGAGCAGTTCTTC. Translation gives CASSLASGVGHEQFF.

Notes on this clone: Germline and junction disagree at one end, which may indicate a read error. The chain recombines TRBV7-2 with TRBJ2-5; 10 nucleotides align to TRBD2. CDR1 and CDR2 (germline): SGHTA, FQGNSA. This CDR3 has 14 residues. The CDR3 reads CASRLAGGSKTQYF. The CDR3 DNA reads as TGTGCCAGCAGGTTAGCGGGGGGCTCCAAGACCCAGTACTTC.

A single count supports this clone. The chain recombines TRBV4-1 with TRBJ2-2; no clear D gene. V shed 0 bases and J shed 2 bases, with 7 bases lying between them. Per germline, CDR1 MGHRA and CDR2 YSYEKL. The length of the CDR3 is 15 residues. The CDR3 spells CASSQDYGNTGELFF. Written as DNA, the CDR3 is TGCGCCAGCAGCCAAGACTACGGAAACACCGGGGAGCTGTTTTTT.

The genes are TRBV18 and TRBJ1-5, with D possibly TRBD1 on 6 matching bases. CDR3 size: 16 residues. V dropped 2 bases and J dropped 3 bases, with 14 bases sitting between them. Germline V gene sequence: CDR1 KGHSH, CDR2 LQKENI. The CDR3 region has the DNA TGTGCCAGCTCACCAGCGGGGGGCTTAAACAATCAGCCCCAGCATTTT. Its protein is CASSPAGGLNNQPQHF.

This clone showed up just a few times. The chain's CDR3 is CASSPRGGIGSYNEQFF. In nucleotides, the CDR3 is TGTGCCAGCAGCCCGCGGGGGGGAATTGGCTCCTACAATGAGCAGTTCTTC. The chain carries TRBV7-8 and TRBJ2-1; 9 positions agree with TRBD2. V shed 5 bases and J 0 bases; nucleotides not matched to a gene: 8. This CDR3 region has 17 residues. CDR1 and CDR2 from the germline V gene are SGHVS and FQNEAQ.

In its sample, this clone was seen once. The chain has TRBV2 and TRBJ2-1, with 8 bases that match TRBD1. The CDR3 loop spans 14 amino acids. The ends lost 8 bases at V and 3 bases at J; junction bases unmatched: 6. Germline CDR1 SNHLY, CDR2 FYNNEI. This chain's CDR3 is CASDLGQGYNEQFF. The CDR3, as DNA: TGTGCCAGCGATCTCGGACAGGGCTACAATGAGCAGTTCTTC. Full variable domain (remainder filled in from reference TRBV2 and TRBJ2-1): EPEVTQTPSHQVTQMGQEVILRCVPISNHLYFYWYRQILGQKVEFLVSFYNNEISEKSEIFDDQFSVERPDGSNFTLKIRSTKLEDSAMYFCASDLGQGYNEQFFGPGTRLTVL.

The rearrangement joins TRBV6-5 to TRBJ1-6, with TRBD1 identical over 7 bases. After removal of 10 bases from V and 5 bases from J, the junction contained 5 bases not matched to a gene. Per the germline V gene, CDR1 is MNHEY and CDR2 is SVGAGI. The CDR3 is 13 amino acids. Written as DNA, the CDR3 is TGTGCCACTTCAGGGGGGAATAATTCACCCCTCCACTTT. Encoded protein: CATSGGNNSPLHF.

The chain uses TRBV6-1 and TRBJ2-1; maybe TRBD2 (7 bases). Trimming took 5 bases from V and 15 from J, leaving 23 bases between them. CDR1 is MNHNS and CDR2 is SASEGT in the germline V gene. The CDR3 runs 14 residues. CDR3 region: CASSQVGGGQSPFF. Written as DNA, the CDR3 is TGTGCCAGCAGTCAAGTGGGCGGGGGCCAGAGCCCGTTCTTC.

The chain is built from TRBV7-9 and TRBJ2-7; D might be TRBD2 (5 bases). CDR3 length: 15 amino acids. V lost 4 bases and J 0 bases, leaving 13 bases between the germline ends. The germline V gene encodes CDR1 SEHNR and CDR2 FQNEAQ (reference sequence). The CDR3: CASSSYSGSSYEQYF. DNA for the CDR3: TGTGCCAGCAGCTCCTACAGCGGCAGCTCCTACGAGCAGTACTTC.

This clone occurred once. DNA of the CDR3: TGTGCCAGCACTAATTACCCCGGACAGTTCTATGGCTACACCTTC. It specifies CASTNYPGQFYGYTF. The V call is TRBV6-6, the J call TRBJ1-2; TRBD1 is a possible D gene (6 bases). Germline-derived CDR1 and CDR2 are MNHNY and SVGAGI (reference sequence). Trimming left V 7 bases short and J 4 bases short, with 19 bases between. There are 15 residues in the CDR3.

The chain couples TRBV27 to TRBJ1-1; TRBD1 might be the D (5 bases). The CDR3 spans 11 residues. Deletions cut 7 bases from V and 11 bases from J, with 14 bases between. The germline V gene encodes CDR1 MNHEY and CDR2 SMNVEV (reference sequence). In nucleotides, the CDR3 is TGTGCCAGCATCAGGGAATCGAGGGCTTTCTTT. As protein: CASIRESRAFF.

This clone was recorded a few times. This rearrangement joins TRBV10-2 to TRBJ2-3; 10 bases agree with TRBD2. Trimming took 4 bases from V and 4 from J; bases not matched to a gene: 2. The CDR3 length is 14 residues. The germline CDR1 and CDR2 sequences are WSHSY and SAAADI. CDR3 sequence reads: CASSVAGGADTQYF. Written as DNA, the CDR3 is TGCGCCAGCAGTGTAGCGGGGGGTGCAGATACGCAGTATTTT.

This clone was picked up a small number of times. This rearrangement joins TRBV19 to TRBJ1-5, with a tentative D call TRBD1 (5 bases). The CDR3 loop spans 13 amino acids. The V gene lost 6 bases and the J gene lost 6 bases, with 12 bases spanning the gap. Germline values: CDR1 LNHDA, CDR2 SQIVND (reference sequence). The CDR3 DNA sequence: TGTGCCAGTAGCCCCCAGGGTGGTCAGCCCCAGCATTTT. Translated: CASSPQGGQPQHF. The complete variable domain, with remaining parts taken from reference TRBV19 and TRBJ1-5, reads DGGITQSPKYLFRKEGQNVTLSCEQNLNHDAMYWYRQDPGQGLRLIYYSQIVNDFQKGDIAEGYSVSREKKESFPLTVTSAQKNPTAFYLCASSPQGGQPQHFGDGTRLSIL.

The chain joins TRBV5-1 to TRBJ1-1; a possible D gene is TRBD1 (5 bases). The germline V and J ends were trimmed by 4 bases and 4 bases, with 17 bases remaining between them. CDR1 is SGHRS and CDR2 is YFSETQ in the germline V gene. This CDR3 spans 15 amino acids. This CDR3 reads CASSGDPRSGTEAFF. CDR3 DNA: TGCGCCAGCAGCGGGGACCCGAGGTCGGGCACTGAAGCTTTCTTT.

V is TRBV2 and J is TRBJ2-5; D might be TRBD1 or TRBD2, each matching 6 bases. Germline V gene sequence: CDR1 SNHLY, CDR2 FYNNEI. The CDR3 contains 12 residues. V gave up 6 bases and J gave up 5 bases, with 10 bases separating them. As DNA, the CDR3 is TGTGCCAGCAGGGGGGGCGGGGAGACCCAGTACTTC. Encoded protein: CASRGGGETQYF.

The table lists this clone with a few counts. The chain carries TRBV6-1 and TRBJ2-2; D gene uncertain. The CDR3 consists of 14 residues. Trimming removed 6 bases from V and 0 bases from J, with 8 bases in between. CDR1 MNHNS and CDR2 SASEGT come from the germline V gene. The CDR3: CASRATANTGELFF. The CDR3 DNA sequence: TGTGCCAGCAGGGCGACGGCGAACACCGGGGAGCTGTTTTTT.

The chain carries TRBV5-1 and TRBJ2-1; 11 bases map to TRBD1. Trimming cost V 4 bases and J 4 bases; bases outside gene matches: 7. The CDR3 loop spans 16 amino acids. Germline values: CDR1 SGHRS, CDR2 YFSETQ. The CDR3 DNA reads as TGCGCCAGCAGCGGGCGGACAGGGGGCGTTTACAATGAGCAGTTCTTC. This codes for CASSGRTGGVYNEQFF.

The gene calls are TRBV2 and TRBJ2-1, with D maybe TRBD2 (6 bases). Trimming cost V 7 bases and J 9 bases, with 13 bases left between them. The CDR3 loop spans 12 amino acids. Germline V gene data show CDR1 as SNHLY and CDR2 as FYNNEI. For the CDR3, the DNA is TGTGCCAGCAAGCTAGCCGGGGGTGAGCAGTTCTTC. It yields the protein CASKLAGGEQFF.